This T cell receptor (beta chain) emerged from a study of PD-L1 blockade in urothelial cancer (dated by TCRdb to about 2017). For the wider study: Every patient began therapy in the mid-2010s and was given atezolizumab 1,200 mg intravenously every 3 weeks. Pretreatment tumor samples and matched peripheral blood, collected serially before and after atezolizumab treatment, underwent TCR sequencing. Blood samples gave median yields of about 150,000 T cells and over 80,000 unique TCRs, along with a median clonality of 0.080. Under ten patients achieved durable clinical benefit and approximately 19 did not. Pretreatment blood TCR-seq was available for twenty-nine patients, at least one posttreatment blood collection was obtained for 24 patients, and tumor TCR-seq was available for 24 patients. Whole exome sequencing and RNA sequencing of pretreatment tumors were performed alongside TCR sequencing in the same patients. About 85% of the 29 patients were identified as males with urothelial cancer of bladder origin, and a prior smoking history was reported by 18 of 29 patients. Durable clinical benefit was defined as a progression-free survival longer than 6 months, and TCR features were additionally tested against progression-free survival and overall survival. An ECOG performance status of 0 or 1 was recorded for the patients, and 0 to 3 prior chemotherapy regimens had been received by the patients. Blood samples were analyzed at two time points: 3 weeks after treatment start (second dose) and 6 weeks after treatment start. Somatic, immune and clinical correlates of response to PD-L1 blockade with atezolizumab in urothelial cancer were the focus of an exploratory multi-omic analysis.

The cohort included some 30 patients with locally advanced or metastatic urothelial carcinoma who were treated at Memorial Sloan Kettering on a trial protocol. Peripheral blood mononuclear cells were collected pretreatment and during treatment, with between 1 and 8 total time points obtained per patient. The Qiagen DNeasy Blood extraction kit was used to purify genomic DNA from total PBMCs and from tumor samples. PBMCs were collected pretreatment and during treatment, and were isolated and stored as previously described. Synthetic TCR analog templates were spiked into each PCR to estimate absolute template abundance from read counts. The immunoSEQ assay was used to amplify TCRbeta CDR3 regions from genomic DNA with bias-controlled V and J gene primers. Sequencing of rearranged TCRbeta segments was done at approximately 20X coverage. In the authors' own workflow: Sequencing errors were corrected by clustering and CDR3s were annotated against IMGT to assign V, D and J genes. Only productive TCRbeta rearrangements were used in downstream analyses, excluding out-of-frame or stop-codon sequences. Clonality was calculated as one minus the Shannon entropy normalized by the log of the number of unique productive sequences. Fisher's exact test with Benjamini-Hochberg correction, using a cutoff of adjusted p below 0.01, was how clones that differed between time points or between blood and tumor were identified. TCRdb took over this immuneACCESS table, retaining in-frame rearrangements with V and J assigned. Such tables are incomplete; in checked studies, under half of the missing clones stem from an unresolved V gene, and the remainder is unexplained. That table gives V, J and clone size, and the DNA gave D and trimming. A total of 55,000 to 85,000 clones appear in this sample, approximately 88% of them only once. The ten largest clones represent roughly 3.4% of the sample.

What the authors observed across the whole study: Improved progression-free and overall survival was associated with having pretreatment peripheral blood TCR clonality below the median. Small sample size (n of about 29) and many exploratory analyses mean the results are intended to be hypothesis-generating. Greater expansion of tumor-associated TCR clones in peripheral blood 3 weeks after the start of treatment was observed in patients with durable benefit (n of about 20, p = 0.022).

Comment on this clone: There is no known antigen for this receptor. One base away there is no much larger clone; base qualities are not given.

Compared with germline, V lacks 8 bases and J lacks 4 bases; bases without a gene match: 3. The CDR3 numbers 14 residues from cysteine through phenylalanine. The CDR3 DNA has 42 bases and is translated from base 1. The germline V gene supplies CDR1 MNHEY and CDR2 SVGAGI. This sequence uses TRBV6-5 and TRBJ2-5, with TRBD2 matching 14 junction bases. Material: PBMCs, obtained around atezolizumab (anti-PD-L1) treatment. The clonotype was recovered from a man in his 60s with urothelial cancer. The sequence in DNA is TGTGCCAGCGGGGGGACTAGCGGGGGAGAGACCCAGTACTTC. Translated, this is CASGGTSGGETQYF.